The present TCR beta chain was sequenced within a study of OX40 agonist ivuxolimab in advanced cancers. Turning to the study itself: Earlier treatment with anti-PD-1, anti-PD-L1 or anti-CTLA-4 was permitted, and around 36% had received some.

Regarding this clone: What it recognizes is unknown.

Study outcomes and limitations: In the expanded peripheral T cells, antigen specificity was never determined.

TCRdb's copy holds only in-frame clones and misses some; the assay was immunoSEQ multiplex PCR. This table has about 45,000 clones, 90% to 95% appearing once. The sequencing used CD4+ or CD8+ T cells sorted from blood, collected in a trial of the OX40 agonist ivuxolimab. The receptor was derived from an adult with an advanced solid tumor such as melanoma, head and neck, liver or kidney cancer.

CDR3 sequence reads: CASSWLIGFSPGELFF. CDR3 bases: TGTGCCAGCAGTTGGCTAATAGGATTCTCCCCCGGGGAGCTGTTTTTT. This chain connects TRBV27 to TRBJ2-2, with D unclear. Germline values: CDR1 MNHEY, CDR2 SMNVEV (reference sequence). The CDR3 sequence is 16 residues long. With 4 bases removed from V and 6 bases from J, the gap between germline ends came to 18 bases.